The rows below give T cell receptor beta chains drawn from one sample of a study of T cells in Graves' hyperthyroidism and ophthalmopathy. TCRdb recomputed calls from the multiplex PCR reads with MiXCR, one row per CDR3 protein. The profile shows around 700,000 distinct CDR3 sequences, 15% to 20% of them singletons. The sequenced sample was blood. All receptors derive from a woman aged 45-65 years with Graves' hyperthyroidism that later progressed to Graves' ophthalmopathy. Both conserved end residues are part of each CDR3. Clone size is given for some rows only: seen once, a few or many times, or a class if the clone is expanded.

>TRBJ2-7|TRBV6-1|few
CASSAVGTGGYEQYF
>TRBJ1-2|TRBV6-1|many
CASRELGSNYGYTF
>TRBJ2-3|TRBV5-1|-
CASSLQDTGTDTQYF
>TRBJ1-1|TRBV18|many
CASLPRVTGANTEAFF
>TRBJ1-5|TRBV11-2|many
CASSLVSGNQPQHF
>TRBJ2-1|TRBV6-1|few
CASSRGARNEQFF
>TRBJ2-7|TRBV7-9|many
CASSWGLSYEQYF
>TRBJ2-3|TRBV27|few
CASSLRTLQAQYF
>TRBJ1-2|TRBV9|-
CASSETGGPNYGYTF
>TRBJ1-4|TRBV5-4|-
CASSTPTGEKLFF
>TRBJ2-1|TRBV28|-
CASSLSASGMYNEQFF
>TRBJ2-3|TRBV6-6|-
CASSYSLDTQYF
>TRBJ1-1|TRBV2|few
CASIQVGNTEAFF
>TRBJ2-3|TRBV20-1|few
CSARDQGANTDTQYF
>TRBJ1-5|TRBV20-1|few
CSASGGRDQPQHF
>TRBJ2-3|TRBV7-2|few
CASSVDGTSGGDTQYF
>TRBJ2-1|TRBV27|many
CASSIGQLYNEQFF
>TRBJ2-3|TRBV9|-
CASSVGGGPADTQYF
>TRBJ2-1|TRBV6-1|few
CASSETGANEQFF
>TRBJ2-3|TRBV30|many
CAWSFGTDTQYF
>TRBJ1-1|TRBV12-3/TRBV12-4|many
CASGRGTNTEAFF
>TRBJ1-4|TRBV11-1|few
CASSLRDPTNEKLFF
>TRBJ2-2|TRBV6-2/TRBV6-3|-
CASRSFGGPTGELFF
>TRBJ1-4|TRBV30|-
CAGSSGQLATNEKLFF
>TRBJ1-1|TRBV30|many
CAWTGLPSTEAFF
>TRBJ1-4|TRBV10-3|-
CASSGDEKLFF
>TRBJ1-1|TRBV3-1|many
CASTQGGRWTEAFF
>TRBJ1-1|TRBV29-1|many
CSVEDGTGPLNTEAFF
>TRBJ2-7|TRBV19|few
CASSTIAGNYEQYF
>TRBJ2-5|TRBV6-2/TRBV6-3|few
CASSYSGLAGQETQYF
>TRBJ1-5|TRBV3-1|many
CASSQDLRDSRNQPQHF